What follows is one T cell receptor beta chain and its context. The CDR3 is 18 amino acids. Germline V gives CDR1 MNHEY, CDR2 SMNVEV (reference sequence). The ends lost 3 bases at V and 0 bases at J; junction bases unmatched: 11. Version v3.0 of the immunoSEQ assay was performed at survey level. Only in-frame clones appear in the TCRdb table, and some are missing; sequencing was by immunoSEQ multiplex PCR. The repertoire holds over 30,000 clones, with around 78% as singletons. The data belong to a study of long-term antiretroviral therapy in people with HIV. This sequence was found in a woman in her forties or fifties with HIV. The sequencing used unsorted PBMCs, collected 3.1 years after starting antiretroviral therapy. The J gene is TRBJ2-7, the V gene TRBV27; 10 bases fit TRBD1. CDR3 nucleotides: TGTGCCAGCAGTTTCCGCTATCCGGGACAGGGGAGCTCCTACGAGCAGTACTTC. Protein: CASSFRYPGQGSSYEQYF.